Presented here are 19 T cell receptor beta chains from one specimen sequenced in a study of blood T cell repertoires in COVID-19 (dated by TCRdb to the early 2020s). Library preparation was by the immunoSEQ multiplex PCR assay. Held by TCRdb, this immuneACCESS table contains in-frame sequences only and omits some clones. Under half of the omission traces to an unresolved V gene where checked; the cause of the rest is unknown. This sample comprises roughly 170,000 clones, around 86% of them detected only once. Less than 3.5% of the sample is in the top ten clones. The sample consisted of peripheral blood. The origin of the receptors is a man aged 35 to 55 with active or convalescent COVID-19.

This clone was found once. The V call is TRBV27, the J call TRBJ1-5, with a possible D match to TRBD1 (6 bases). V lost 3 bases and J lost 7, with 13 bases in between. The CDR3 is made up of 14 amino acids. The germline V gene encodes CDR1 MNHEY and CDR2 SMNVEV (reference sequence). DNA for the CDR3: TGTGCCAGCAGTTTTGGGGGGGCATTGCAGCCCCAGCATTTT. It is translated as CASSFGGALQPQHF.

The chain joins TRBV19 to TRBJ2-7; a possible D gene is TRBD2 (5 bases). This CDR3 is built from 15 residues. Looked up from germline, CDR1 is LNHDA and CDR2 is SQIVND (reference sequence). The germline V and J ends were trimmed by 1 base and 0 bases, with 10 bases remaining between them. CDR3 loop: CASSIGVGGSYEQYF. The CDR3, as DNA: TGTGCCAGTAGTATAGGGGTCGGAGGCTCCTACGAGCAGTACTTC.

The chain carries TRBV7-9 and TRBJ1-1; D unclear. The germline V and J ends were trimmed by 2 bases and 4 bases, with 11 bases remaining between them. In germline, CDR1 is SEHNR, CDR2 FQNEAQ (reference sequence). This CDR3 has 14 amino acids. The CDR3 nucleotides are TGTGCCAGCAGCTTAAAGTCCCGGGGCACTGAAGCTTTCTTT. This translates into CASSLKSRGTEAFF.

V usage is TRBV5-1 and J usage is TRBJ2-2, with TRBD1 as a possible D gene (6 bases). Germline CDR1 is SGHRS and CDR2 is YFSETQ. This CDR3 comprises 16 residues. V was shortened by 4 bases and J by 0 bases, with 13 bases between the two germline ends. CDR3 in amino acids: CASSKPGQSNTGELFF. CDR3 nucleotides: TGCGCCAGCAGCAAACCGGGACAATCGAACACCGGGGAGCTGTTTTTT.

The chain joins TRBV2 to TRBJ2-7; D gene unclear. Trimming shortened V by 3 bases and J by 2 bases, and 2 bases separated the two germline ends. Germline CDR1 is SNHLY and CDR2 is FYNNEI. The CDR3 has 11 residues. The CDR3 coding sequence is TGTGCCAGCAGTGACACCTACGAGCAGTACTTC. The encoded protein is CASSDTYEQYF.

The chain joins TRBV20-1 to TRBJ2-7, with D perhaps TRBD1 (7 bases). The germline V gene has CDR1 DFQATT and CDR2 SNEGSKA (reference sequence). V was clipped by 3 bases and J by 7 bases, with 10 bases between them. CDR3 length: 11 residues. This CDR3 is CSARTGTEQYF. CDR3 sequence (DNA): TGCAGTGCTAGGACAGGGACTGAGCAGTACTTC.

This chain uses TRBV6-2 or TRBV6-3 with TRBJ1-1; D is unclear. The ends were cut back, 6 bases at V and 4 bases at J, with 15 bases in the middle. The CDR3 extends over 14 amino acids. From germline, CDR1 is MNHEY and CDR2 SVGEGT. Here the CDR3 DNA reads TGTGCCAGCAGCCGTCGGTGGGAGGGCACTGAAGCTTTCTTT. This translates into CASSRRWEGTEAFF.

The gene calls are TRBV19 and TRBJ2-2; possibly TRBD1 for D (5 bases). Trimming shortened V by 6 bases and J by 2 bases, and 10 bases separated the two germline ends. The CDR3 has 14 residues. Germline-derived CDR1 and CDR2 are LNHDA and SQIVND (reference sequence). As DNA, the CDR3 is TGTGCCAGTAGGAACGACAGAAACACCGGGGAGCTGTTTTTT. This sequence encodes CASRNDRNTGELFF.

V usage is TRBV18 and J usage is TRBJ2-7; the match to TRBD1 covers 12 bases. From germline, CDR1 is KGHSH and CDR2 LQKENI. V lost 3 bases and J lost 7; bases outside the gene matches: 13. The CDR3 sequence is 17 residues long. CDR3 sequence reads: CASSPKQPGQGAGEQYF. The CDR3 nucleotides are TGTGCCAGCTCACCTAAACAGCCGGGACAGGGGGCGGGAGAGCAGTACTTC.

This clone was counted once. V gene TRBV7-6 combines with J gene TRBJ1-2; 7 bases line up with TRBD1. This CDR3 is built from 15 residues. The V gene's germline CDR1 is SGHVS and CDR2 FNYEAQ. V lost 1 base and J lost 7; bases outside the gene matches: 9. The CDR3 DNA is TGTGCCAGCAGCTTAGGGGCAGGGACAGCTGGTGGCTACACCTTC. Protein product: CASSLGAGTAGGYTF.

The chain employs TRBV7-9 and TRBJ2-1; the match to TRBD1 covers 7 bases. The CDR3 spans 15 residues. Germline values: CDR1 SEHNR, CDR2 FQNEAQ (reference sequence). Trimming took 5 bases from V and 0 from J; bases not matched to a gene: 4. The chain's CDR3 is CASSHGTVSYNEQFF. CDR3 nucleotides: TGTGCCAGCAGCCACGGGACAGTCTCCTACAATGAGCAGTTCTTC.

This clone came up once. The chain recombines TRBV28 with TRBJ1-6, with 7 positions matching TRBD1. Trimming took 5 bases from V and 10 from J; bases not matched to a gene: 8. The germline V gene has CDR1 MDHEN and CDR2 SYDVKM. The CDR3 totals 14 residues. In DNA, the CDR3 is TGTGCCAGCAGTGGAACAGGGGTAGAGTCACCCCTCCACTTT. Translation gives CASSGTGVESPLHF.

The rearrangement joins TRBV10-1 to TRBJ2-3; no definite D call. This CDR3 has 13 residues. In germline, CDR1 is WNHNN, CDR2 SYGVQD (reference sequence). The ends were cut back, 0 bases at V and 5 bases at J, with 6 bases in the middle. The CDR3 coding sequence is TGCGCCAGCAGTGAGTCGACAAGAGATACGCAGTATTTT. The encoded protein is CASSESTRDTQYF.

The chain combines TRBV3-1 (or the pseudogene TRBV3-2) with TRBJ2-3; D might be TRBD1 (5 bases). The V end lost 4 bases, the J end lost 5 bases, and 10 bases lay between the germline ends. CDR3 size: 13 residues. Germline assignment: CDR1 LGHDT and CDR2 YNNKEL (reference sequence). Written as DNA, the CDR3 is TGTGCCAGCAGCCTCGATCAGGGAGATACGCAGTATTTT. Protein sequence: CASSLDQGDTQYF.

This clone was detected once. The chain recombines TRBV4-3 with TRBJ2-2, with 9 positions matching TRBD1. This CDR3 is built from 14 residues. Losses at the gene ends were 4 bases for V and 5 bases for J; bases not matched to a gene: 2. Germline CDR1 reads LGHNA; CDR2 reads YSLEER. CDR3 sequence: CASSPTGGTGELFF. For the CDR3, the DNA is TGCGCCAGCAGCCCGACAGGGGGGACCGGGGAGCTGTTTTTT.

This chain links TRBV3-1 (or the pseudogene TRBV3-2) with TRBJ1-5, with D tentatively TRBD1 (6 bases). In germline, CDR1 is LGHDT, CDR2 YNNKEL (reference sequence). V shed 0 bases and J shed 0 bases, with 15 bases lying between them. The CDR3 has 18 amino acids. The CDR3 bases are TGTGCCAGCAGCCAAGATAGGGCAGGGGTATATAGCAATCAGCCCCAGCATTTT. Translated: CASSQDRAGVYSNQPQHF.

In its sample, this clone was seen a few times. The DNA for the CDR3 is TGTGCCAGCAGTGCACAGTTGAACACTGAAGCTTTCTTT. It encodes CASSAQLNTEAFF. The V gene is TRBV6-6, the J gene TRBJ1-1; D ambiguous. The ends were cut back, 5 bases at V and 0 bases at J, with 7 bases in the middle. CDR1 and CDR2 (germline): MNHNY, SVGAGI (reference sequence). The CDR3 is 13 residues long.

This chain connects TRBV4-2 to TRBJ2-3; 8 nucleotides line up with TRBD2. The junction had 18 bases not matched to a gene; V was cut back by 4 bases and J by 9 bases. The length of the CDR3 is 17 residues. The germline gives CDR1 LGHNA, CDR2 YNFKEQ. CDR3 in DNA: TGTGCCAGCAGCCCGACGAGGACGGGGGGGAGCTATTTCACGCAGTATTTT. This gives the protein CASSPTRTGGSYFTQYF.

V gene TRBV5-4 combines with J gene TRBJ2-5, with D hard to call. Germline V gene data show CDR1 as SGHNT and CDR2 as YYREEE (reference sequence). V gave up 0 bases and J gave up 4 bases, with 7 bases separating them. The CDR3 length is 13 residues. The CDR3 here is CASSLAGGETQYF. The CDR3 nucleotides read TGTGCCAGCAGCTTGGCCGGCGGAGAGACCCAGTACTTC.